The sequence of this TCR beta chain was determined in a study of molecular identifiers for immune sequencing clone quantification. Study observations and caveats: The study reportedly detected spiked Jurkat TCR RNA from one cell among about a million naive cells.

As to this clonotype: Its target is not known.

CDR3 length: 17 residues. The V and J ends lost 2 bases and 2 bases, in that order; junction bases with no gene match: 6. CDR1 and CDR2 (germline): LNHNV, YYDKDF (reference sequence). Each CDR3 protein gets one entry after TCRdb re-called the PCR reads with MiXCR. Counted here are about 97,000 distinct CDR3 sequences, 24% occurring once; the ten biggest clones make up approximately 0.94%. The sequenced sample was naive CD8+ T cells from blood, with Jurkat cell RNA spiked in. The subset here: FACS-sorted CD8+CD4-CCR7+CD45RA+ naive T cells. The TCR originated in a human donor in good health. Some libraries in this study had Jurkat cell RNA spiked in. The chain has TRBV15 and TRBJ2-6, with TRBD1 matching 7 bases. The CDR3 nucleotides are TGTGCCACCAGCAGAACCCGGACAGGAGCTGGGGCCAACGTCCTGACTTTC. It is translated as CATSRTRTGAGANVLTF.